These T cell receptor beta chains were read from a single sample in a study of cytomegalovirus exposure and HLA in healthy donors. Measured with immunoSEQ multiplex PCR; TCRdb has only the in-frame clones, and not every one. In the table there are approximately 150,000 clones, roughly 76% of which are singletons. Specimen: PBMCs. The receptors were sampled from a woman younger than 45 in good health and CMV-seronegative. Each CDR3 is given with its conserved first and last residue. The D gene is left open where the match is weak. Clone size is shown for a subset of rows, as once, few, many or a class of expanded clone.

CASSVGGDYSYEQYF | TGTGCCAGCAGCGTAGGGGGTGACTACTCCTACGAGCAGTACTTC | . | TRBJ2-7 | TRBV9 | .
CSVGTGAPSGANVLTF | TGCAGCGTTGGGACAGGGGCCCCTTCTGGGGCCAACGTCCTGACTTTC | . | TRBJ2-6 | TRBV29-1 | TRBD1
CASSWGQSGEAFF | TGCGCCAGCAGCTGGGGACAGTCTGGAGAAGCTTTCTTT | . | TRBJ1-1 | TRBV5-1 | TRBD1
CASSPPGQGAIGNEKLFF | TGCGCCAGCAGCCCCCCGGGACAGGGGGCAATTGGTAATGAAAAACTGTTTTTT | few | TRBJ1-4 | TRBV4-3 | TRBD1
CASSLGRGKGDSYEQYF | TGTGCCAGCAGCTTAGGGAGAGGGAAGGGAGACTCCTACGAGCAGTACTTC | . | TRBJ2-7 | TRBV7-2 | .
CAISGGGGAGETQYF | TGTGCCATCAGTGGGGGCGGGGGGGCGGGGGAGACCCAGTACTTC | . | TRBJ2-5 | TRBV10-3 | TRBD2
CASSERSPWREQYF | TGCGCCAGCAGTGAAAGGAGCCCCTGGCGGGAGCAGTACTTC | . | TRBJ2-5 | TRBV10-1 | TRBD2
CASRLGLAGVDEQYF | TGTGCCAGCAGGTTGGGACTAGCGGGAGTGGACGAGCAGTACTTC | . | TRBJ2-7 | TRBV7-3 | TRBD2
CASSVNRYGYTF | TGTGCCAGCAGTGTTAACAGATATGGCTACACCTTC | . | TRBJ1-2 | TRBV6-1 | .
CASSQDPLYSFYGYTF | TGCGCCAGCAGCCAAGACCCCCTCTACAGTTTCTATGGCTACACCTTC | . | TRBJ1-2 | TRBV4-3 | .
CAWKSWTGPNTEAFF | TGTGCCTGGAAATCGTGGACAGGACCGAACACTGAAGCTTTCTTT | . | TRBJ1-1 | TRBV30 | TRBD1
CASSSNSISHEQYF | TGTGCCAGCAGCTCTAACAGCATTTCCCACGAGCAGTACTTC | . | TRBJ2-7 | TRBV7-9 | .
CASSVRGAYGYTF | TGTGCCAGCAGCGTCCGGGGGGCATATGGCTACACCTTC | . | TRBJ1-2 | TRBV11-2 | .
CAWSGAGGWAQPQHF | TGTGCCTGGAGTGGGGCGGGGGGCTGGGCTCAGCCCCAGCATTTT | once | TRBJ1-5 | TRBV30 | .
CASSSALLRDLNEKLFF | TGTGCCAGCAGTTCCGCACTTCTCCGGGATCTTAATGAAAAACTGTTTTTC | . | TRBJ1-4 | TRBV28 | .